The 29 T cell receptor beta chains below were found in one sample sequenced in a study of T cell clonality in common variable immunodeficiency. This table comes from immunoSEQ multiplex PCR, and its TCRdb copy is limited to in-frame clones, with some not included. The profile covers tens of thousands of clones, none occurring a single time. Sequencing input: peripheral blood mononuclear cells. The source is a person aged 18-69 years in good health.

The sample holds many counts of this clone. The DNA ends 3 residues before the CDR3 does, and the rest of the CDR3 is filled in from the germline J gene. The rearrangement uses TRBV19 and TRBJ1-2; 11 bases align to TRBD1. The J segment lost 4 bases and the V segment lost 8 bases, leaving 9 bases of the junction unmatched. The CDR3 covers 15 residues. Germline V gene lookup returns CDR1 LNHDA and CDR2 SQIVND (reference sequence). The CDR3 DNA, read in part, is TGTGCCAGTCTACGGACAGGGGGCGAGGGCTATGGC. Translated: CASLRTGGEGYG. From start to end, the CDR3 is CASLRTGGEGYGYTF.

As regards this clone: The sequenced fragment ends 3 residues before the CDR3 boundary, so the rest is inferred from the germline J gene. The chain is built from TRBV19 and TRBJ1-2, with D maybe TRBD1 (5 bases). The germline V gene encodes CDR1 LNHDA and CDR2 SQIVND (reference sequence). The CDR3 spans 15 residues. The sequenced part of the CDR3 DNA is TGTGCCAGTAGTATAGTCGGGGGAGGATCCTACGAC. Amino acid sequence: CASSIVGGGSYD. The entire CDR3 reads CASSIVGGGSYDYTF.

In its sample, this clone was seen many times. The read ends 3 residues shy of where the CDR3 ends; the end is completed using the germline J gene. The chain recombines TRBV2 with TRBJ2-5, with a weak D call TRBD2 (5 bases). Germline CDR1 and CDR2: SNHLY and FYNNEI. Trimming left V 4 bases short and J 5 bases short, with 11 bases between. The CDR3 has 13 residues. The CDR3 protein is CASSGRRGETQYF. The sequenced part of the CDR3 DNA is TGTGCCAGCAGTGGCAGGAGAGGGGAGACC.

This clone showed up many times. The read ends 3 residues before the CDR3 terminus; that terminus is restored from the germline J gene. The chain employs TRBV11-3 and TRBJ2-7; 7 nucleotides match TRBD2. The length of the CDR3 is 15 residues. Germline CDR1 and CDR2: SGHNT and YENEEA. The V gene end was trimmed by 6 bases and the J gene end by 3 bases; junction bases not matched to a gene: 11. Partial CDR3 DNA: TGTGCCAGCAGTCGAGGAGGGGAGGGGAGCTACGAG. Its translation is CASSRGGEGSYE. From start to end, the CDR3 is CASSRGGEGSYEQYF.

This clone showed up many times. The read terminates 3 residues ahead of where the CDR3 ends, so the germline J gene completes it. The V gene is TRBV20-1, the J gene TRBJ1-4; 7 bases line up with TRBD1. Germline loops: CDR1 DFQATT, CDR2 SNEGSKA (reference sequence). Germline trimming cut 5 bases from V and 4 bases from J; bases unmatched to any gene: 4. The CDR3 covers 13 residues. CDR3 sequence: CSARRDSNEKLFF. The DNA read from the CDR3 is TGCAGTGCTCGAAGGGACAGTAATGAAAAA.

This clone was detected many times. The observed sequence ends 3 residues before the CDR3 terminus, with the missing tail filled in from the germline J gene. The chain employs TRBV10-1 and TRBJ1-2, with D possibly matching TRBD1 (5 bases). The germline V gene has CDR1 WNHNN and CDR2 SYGVQD (reference sequence). The CDR3 length is 14 residues. Partial CDR3 DNA: TGCGCCAGCAGTGAAGCTAGCGAGGGGCGCGAC. It specifies CASSEASEGRD. The full-length CDR3 reads as CASSEASEGRDYTF.

This clone was picked up many times. Read data end 3 residues before the CDR3 end; the end is taken from the germline J gene. The chain recombines TRBV30 with TRBJ2-3; 9 bases line up with TRBD1. Germline V gene sequence: CDR1 GTSNPN, CDR2 SVGIG (reference sequence). The CDR3 length is 16 residues. The CDR3 region is CAWRGITGGIGETQYF. Partial CDR3 DNA: TGTGCCTGGCGGGGGATAACAGGGGGCATCGGAGAAACG.

This clone was found many times. The read gets to within 3 residues of the CDR3 end, and the germline J gene fills in the rest. The chain recombines TRBV7-9 with TRBJ2-7; 8 nucleotides align to TRBD2. The germline V gene has CDR1 SEHNR and CDR2 FQNEAQ (reference sequence). The CDR3 contains 15 residues. Unmatched junction bases numbered 5, after V lost 4 bases and J lost 0 bases. CDR3 DNA, as far as it was read: TGTGCCAGCAGCTCTAGCGGGTGGGACTCCTACGAG. It encodes CASSSSGWDSYE. The whole CDR3 protein is CASSSSGWDSYEQYF.

This clone appeared many times. Read coverage stops 3 residues before the CDR3 terminus; the germline J gene supplies the remainder. The chain couples TRBV20-1 to TRBJ1-1; D might be TRBD1 (5 bases). CDR3 length equals 13 residues. V was pared by 3 bases and J by 3 bases, with 11 bases between. Germline V gene sequence: CDR1 DFQATT, CDR2 SNEGSKA (reference sequence). CDR3 DNA, as far as it was read: TGCAGTGCTAGCCAGGACACCCACACTGAA. Translating gives CSASQDTHTE. The entire CDR3 sequence reads CSASQDTHTEAFF.

This clone has just a few counts. CDR3 region: CASSLGTGNQPQYF. Partial CDR3 DNA: TGCGCCAGCAGCTTGGGAACAGGCAATCAGCCG. The chain employs TRBV5-1 and TRBJ2-3, with D maybe TRBD1 (5 bases). The read halts 3 residues ahead of the CDR3 end, with the missing end drawn from the germline J gene. The CDR3 is made up of 14 amino acids. CDR1 is SGHRS and CDR2 is YFSETQ in the germline V gene.

This clone was counted ten times or more. The sequenced fragment ends 3 residues before the CDR3 boundary, so the rest is inferred from the germline J gene. The V and J genes are TRBV20-1 and TRBJ2-5, with TRBD2 identical over 7 bases. Trimming at V came to 2 bases and at J to 2 bases, leaving 5 bases not matched to a gene. CDR1 is DFQATT and CDR2 is SNEGSKA in the germline V gene (reference sequence). The CDR3 is 14 amino acids. CDR3 DNA, as far as it was read: TGCAGTGCTAGACTAGCGGAGTTTCAAGAGACC. This encodes CSARLAEFQET. The whole CDR3 reads CSARLAEFQETQYF.

This clone appeared a few times. The DNA ends 3 residues before the CDR3 does, and the rest of the CDR3 is filled in from the germline J gene. The gene calls are TRBV6-1 and TRBJ1-2; TRBD1 aligns across 9 bases. Germline CDR1 and CDR2: MNHNS and SASEGT. This CDR3 has 15 residues. The part of the CDR3 DNA that was read is TGTGCCAGCAGTGAAGGACAGGGGGAAACAGATACC. Protein: CASSEGQGETDT. The full CDR3 protein reads CASSEGQGETDTYTF.

Only a few counts were recorded for this clone. The observed sequence ends 3 residues before the CDR3 terminus, with the missing tail filled in from the germline J gene. The V gene is TRBV7-6, the J gene TRBJ1-2; a weak D match, TRBD1 (6 bases). Germline loops: CDR1 SGHVS, CDR2 FNYEAQ. CDR3 length: 13 amino acids. The CDR3 spells CASSLGQFNDYTF. The DNA read from the CDR3 is TGTGCCAGCAGCCTCGGACAGTTCAATGAC.

This clone was detected a few times. Read coverage stops 3 residues before the CDR3 terminus; the germline J gene supplies the remainder. The chain combines TRBV7-2 with TRBJ2-7, with 8 positions matching TRBD2. The ends lost 6 bases at V and 5 bases at J; junction bases unmatched: 12. Germline V lookup: CDR1 SGHTA, CDR2 FQGNSA. The CDR3 has 15 residues. CDR3 DNA (partial): TGTGCCAGCAGGTCACAGGCGGGGGGCAGGGACGAG. Translated, it gives CASRSQAGGRDE. The full CDR3 protein is CASRSQAGGRDEQYF.

At least ten counts were recorded for this clone. At one end, the junction sequence differs from germline, possibly due to a read error. The CDR3 end lies 3 residues beyond the end of the read and is filled in from the germline J gene. This chain uses TRBV9 with TRBJ2-3, with 10 bases that match TRBD2. The CDR3 runs to 16 residues. CDR1 and CDR2 (germline): SGDLS, YYNGEE. The DNA read from the CDR3 is TGTGCCAGCAGCCCGAGCGGCAGCGGGGGGGCAGAGACG. Protein: CASSPSGSGGAET. The whole CDR3 is CASSPSGSGGAETQYF.

The sample holds many counts of this clone. CDR3 bases read: TGTGCCAGCAGCCCAAGTTTTAAGGGGGAGAGGGGGAAG. It codes for CASSPSFKGERGK. The complete CDR3 reads CASSPSFKGERGKLFF. The rearrangement uses TRBV7-6 and TRBJ2-2; a possible D gene is TRBD1 (6 bases). The CDR3 is cut off 3 residues early in the read; its end comes from the germline J gene. The CDR3 has 16 amino acids. The germline V gene has CDR1 SGHVS and CDR2 FNYEAQ. The variable domain in full, with the rest retrieved from reference TRBV7-6 and TRBJ2-2, is GAGVSQSPRYKVTKRGQDVALRCDPISGHVSLYWYRQALGQGPEFLTYFNYEAQQDKSGLPNDRFSAERPEGSISTLTIQRTEQRDSAMYRCASSPSFKGERGKLFFGEGSRLTVL.

This clone was counted many times. CDR3 protein: CASSLGQGWNEQFF. The sequenced part of the CDR3 DNA is TGCGCCAGCAGCTTGGGACAGGGTTGGAATGAG. The J gene is TRBJ2-1, the V gene TRBV5-1; 7 bases fit TRBD1. The read finishes 3 residues shy of the CDR3 end, and the germline J gene is used to complete it. This CDR3 spans 14 amino acids. Germline CDR1 is SGHRS and CDR2 is YFSETQ. Losses at the gene ends were 0 bases for V and 7 bases for J; bases not matched to a gene: 4.

Points on this clone: With the read ending 3 residues before the CDR3 end, the germline J gene is used to fill in that end. This chain uses TRBV20-1 with TRBJ1-1; D perhaps matches TRBD1 (6 bases). Germline V CDR1 and CDR2: DFQATT, SNEGSKA (reference sequence). The CDR3 is made up of 14 amino acids. This CDR3 is CSAREEQGNGEAFF. CDR3 DNA (partial): TGCAGTGCTAGAGAGGAACAGGGAAATGGGGAA.

This clone has a count of ten or more. The missing CDR3 end, 3 residues past where the read stops, is filled in from the germline J gene. V is TRBV7-8 and J is TRBJ2-2; D gene uncertain. Trimming shortened V by 2 bases and J by 4 bases, and 11 bases separated the two germline ends. Germline V lookup: CDR1 SGHVS, CDR2 FQNEAQ. The CDR3 loop spans 15 amino acids. The sequenced part of the CDR3 DNA is TGTGCCAGCAGCTTATCTCTTACCAGCACCGGGGAG. It is translated as CASSLSLTSTGE. The complete CDR3 protein is CASSLSLTSTGELFF. The full variable domain, completed using reference TRBV7-8 and TRBJ2-2, is GAGVSQSPRYKVAKRGQDVALRCDPISGHVSLFWYQQALGQGPEFLTYFQNEAQLDKSGLPSDRFFAERPEGSVSTLKIQRTQQEDSAVYLCASSLSLTSTGELFFGEGSRLTVL.

This clone was seen at least ten times. Read coverage stops 3 residues before the CDR3 terminus; the germline J gene supplies the remainder. This chain uses TRBV7-9 with TRBJ1-2, with D uncertain. Per the germline V gene, CDR1 is SEHNR and CDR2 is FQNEAQ (reference sequence). The length of the CDR3 is 13 residues. Incomplete CDR3 DNA: TGTGCCAGCAGAGAGGACTCTTCCGATGAA. Amino acid sequence: CASREDSSDE. The complete CDR3 reads CASREDSSDEYTF.

Ten or more counts support this clone. The read terminates 3 residues before the CDR3 end, so the remaining end is supplied by the germline J gene. The chain links TRBV20-1 to TRBJ2-1, with no clear D. CDR3 length: 14 residues. Germline loops: CDR1 DFQATT, CDR2 SNEGSKA (reference sequence). Trimming stripped 3 bases from V and 4 bases from J, with 13 bases between. The sequenced part of the CDR3 DNA is TGCAGTGCTAGGGTCCCCCCCGGGTACAATGAG. Translating it yields CSARVPPGYNE. The whole CDR3 is CSARVPPGYNEQFF.

This clone was seen repeatedly, ten times or more. The read gets to within 3 residues of the CDR3 end, and the germline J gene fills in the rest. The gene calls are TRBV5-4 and TRBJ2-3, with a possible D match to TRBD2 (6 bases). V gave up 5 bases and J gave up 4 bases, with 14 bases separating them. This CDR3 is 14 amino acids long. Germline CDR1 SGHNT, CDR2 YYREEE (reference sequence). Incomplete CDR3 DNA: TGTGCCAGCAGTTGGGCGGGAAGGTCAGATACG. This codes for CASSWAGRSDT. The complete CDR3 protein is CASSWAGRSDTQYF.

As concerns this clone: The read finishes 3 residues shy of the CDR3 end, and the germline J gene is used to complete it. This chain joins TRBV11-2 and TRBJ1-1; no clear D. The CDR3 runs to 15 residues. Germline CDR1 is SGHAT and CDR2 is FQNNGV. The CDR3 sequence is CASSLGRLAKNIAFF. CDR3 bases read: TGTGCCAGCAGCTTAGGGAGGTTAGCCAAAAACATT.

This clone appeared many times. With the read ending 3 residues before the CDR3 end, the germline J gene is used to fill in that end. V usage is TRBV9 and J usage is TRBJ1-3; 7 bases map to TRBD1. In germline, CDR1 is SGDLS, CDR2 YYNGEE. The CDR3 is 17 amino acids. V shed 2 bases, J shed 2 bases, and the junction held 10 bases outside the gene matches. The CDR3: CASSVSGQAQAGNTIYF. CDR3 DNA, as far as it was read: TGTGCCAGCAGCGTGAGCGGACAGGCGCAAGCTGGAAACACC.

This clone was recorded at least ten times. The CDR3 extends 3 residues past the end of the read, so its final part is completed from the germline J gene. The J gene is TRBJ2-7, the V gene TRBV6-1; TRBD2 aligns across 9 bases. CDR1 is MNHNS and CDR2 is SASEGT in the germline V gene. V lost 1 base and J lost 2; bases outside the gene matches: 6. The CDR3 covers 16 residues. The CDR3 bases that were read are TGTGCCAGCAGTGAAGAAGGGGGCGGGGGGGCCTACGAG. This sequence encodes CASSEEGGGGAYE. The CDR3 reads in full as CASSEEGGGGAYEQYF.

This clone was recorded at least ten times. The CDR3 is cut off 3 residues early in the read; its end comes from the germline J gene. This chain connects TRBV11-2 to TRBJ1-2; no definite D call. Looked up from germline, CDR1 is SGHAT and CDR2 is FQNNGV. The CDR3 runs to 13 residues. Trimming took off 1 base at V and 6 bases at J, with 9 bases between the two ends. The CDR3 sequence: CASSLVSSDGYTF. The CDR3 DNA, read in part, is TGTGCCAGCAGCTTAGTCTCCTCGGATGGC.

In this sample, this clone turned up many times. The DNA ends 3 residues before the CDR3 does, and the rest of the CDR3 is filled in from the germline J gene. V is TRBV2 and J is TRBJ2-5, with TRBD2 matching over 13 bases. The germline gives CDR1 SNHLY, CDR2 FYNNEI. This CDR3 has 13 residues. Losses at the gene ends were 7 bases for V and 6 bases for J; bases not matched to a gene: 2. CDR3 sequence reads: CASTGTSGKTQYF. Incomplete CDR3 DNA: TGTGCCAGCACCGGGACTAGCGGGAAGACC.

This clone was recorded at least ten times. The CDR3 end lies 3 residues beyond the end of the read and is filled in from the germline J gene. V usage is TRBV7-8 and J usage is TRBJ2-2, with a weak D call TRBD1 (5 bases). The CDR3 length is 14 residues. In germline, CDR1 is SGHVS, CDR2 FQNEAQ. V gave up 1 base and J gave up 3 bases, with 6 bases separating them. The CDR3 loop reads CASSLVRDTGELFF. CDR3 DNA, as far as it was read: TGTGCCAGCAGCTTAGTCAGGGACACCGGGGAG.

This clone showed up many times. The read comes to an end 3 residues before the CDR3 does, leaving the germline J gene to fill in the end. The chain is built from TRBV5-1 and TRBJ2-3, with TRBD2 as a possible D gene (7 bases). Germline CDR1 is SGHRS and CDR2 is YFSETQ. Trimming shortened V by 0 bases and J by 4 bases, and 9 bases separated the two germline ends. CDR3 length: 14 amino acids. The CDR3 spells CASSLEGGPDTQYF. CDR3 DNA (partial): TGCGCCAGCAGCTTGGAGGGGGGGCCAGATACG.